This is a list of T cell receptor beta chains from one sample in a study of T cell responses to AZD1222 COVID-19 vaccine. TCRdb's copy holds only in-frame clones and misses some; the assay was immunoSEQ multiplex PCR. The sample records 95,000 to 150,000 clones, around nine tenths being singletons. Sequencing used peripheral blood, obtained on day 0 of AZD1222 vaccination. Source of these receptors: an adult in good health. The CDR3 runs from the conserved cysteine through the conserved F or W. D genes are given only for firm matches. The size entry is marked missing in some rows and otherwise reads once, few, many or a size class.

V gene	clone size	J gene	D gene	CDR3 DNA	CDR3 protein
TRBV27	-	TRBJ2-7	TRBD1	TGTGCCAGCCAAAGACAGGGGGATTACCACGAGCAGTACTTC	CASQRQGDYHEQYF
TRBV7-9	-	TRBJ1-2	-	TGTGCCAGCAGCTTAGGATTGGGGTATGGCTACACCTTC	CASSLGLGYGYTF
TRBV2	few	TRBJ1-1	-	TGTGCCAGCAAAACGAGGAGGAAGAACACTGAAGCTTTCTTT	CASKTRRKNTEAFF
TRBV10-3	-	TRBJ2-7	-	TGTGCCATCAGTCAGGGCGGACATAGAGGCTACGAGCAGTACTTC	CAISQGGHRGYEQYF
TRBV3-1/TRBV3-2	few	TRBJ2-2	-	TGTGCCAGCAGCCTCCGGGCGGGTACCGGGGAGCTGTTTTTT	CASSLRAGTGELFF
TRBV6-5	-	TRBJ2-3	-	TGTGCCAGTGCCATGGGGGGGCGCACAGATACGCAGTATTTT	CASAMGGRTDTQYF
TRBV7-8	-	TRBJ1-5	TRBD1	TGTGCCAGCAGCTTTTTGCAGGGGGATCAGCCCCAGCATTTT	CASSFLQGDQPQHF
TRBV11-3	-	TRBJ1-1	TRBD1	TGTGCCAGCAGCACAGGGACAGGGAACACTGAAGCTTTCTTT	CASSTGTGNTEAFF
TRBV20-1	-	TRBJ2-3	-	TGCAGTGCTAGTCTCGGTCGGGATTCCGATACGCAGTATTTT	CSASLGRDSDTQYF
TRBV30	-	TRBJ1-1	TRBD1	TGTGCCTGGAGTGTAACCAGGGGGGAAACTGAAGCTTTCTTT	CAWSVTRGETEAFF
TRBV10-2	-	TRBJ2-2	-	TGCGCCACCCTGGCCCGGCAGCACACCGGGGAGCTGTTTTTT	CATLARQHTGELFF
TRBV29-1	-	TRBJ1-3	-	TGCAGCGTTGAGGTCACCTCTGGAAACACCATATATTTT	CSVEVTSGNTIYF
TRBV5-4	-	TRBJ1-1	-	TGTGCCAGCAGCTTGCAGGAAGACACTGAAGCTTTCTTT	CASSLQEDTEAFF
TRBV19	-	TRBJ2-1	-	TGTGCCAGTAGTATAGCCCAGGGGAGCTCCTACAATGAGCAGTTCTTC	CASSIAQGSSYNEQFF
TRBV10-3	-	TRBJ1-1	TRBD1	TGTGCCATCGGGAGGGGGCAGGGAGAGGTTGGAGCTTTCTTT	CAIGRGQGEVGAFF
TRBV29-1	-	TRBJ1-1	-	TGCAGCGTTCTTGCGGGACTCGGGGCTGAAGCTTTCTTT	CSVLAGLGAEAFF
TRBV12-5	-	TRBJ2-2	-	TGTGCTAGTGGTTTGTTGAACACCGGGGAGCTGTTTTTT	CASGLLNTGELFF
TRBV5-6	-	TRBJ2-1	TRBD1	TGTGCCAGCAGCTTGGACCCGGACAGGGCTGAGCCCTACAATGAGCAGTTCTTC	CASSLDPDRAEPYNEQFF
TRBV30	-	TRBJ1-4	TRBD1	TGTGCCTGGAGTGTAGGCAGGGGGATTGAAAAACTGTTTTTT	CAWSVGRGIEKLFF
TRBV5-1	-	TRBJ1-1	-	TGCGCCAGCAGCTTACAGGGATCCACTGAAGCTTTCTTT	CASSLQGSTEAFF
TRBV4-2	-	TRBJ2-6	-	TGTGCCAGCAGCCGGTCAGACCGCTCTGGGGCCAACGTCCTGACTTTC	CASSRSDRSGANVLTF
TRBV6-5	-	TRBJ1-6	-	TGTGCCAGCACCCTCAGTGAAGTGGAGAATTCACCCCTCCACTTT	CASTLSEVENSPLHF
TRBV7-2	-	TRBJ1-6	-	TGTGCCAGCAGCTTACACAGGGCTTCAAATTCACCCCTCCACTTT	CASSLHRASNSPLHF
TRBV27	-	TRBJ2-1	TRBD1	TGTGCCAGCAGCCGGGACAGTATTTACAATGAGCAGTTCTTC	CASSRDSIYNEQFF